One sample yielded the 7 T cell receptor beta chains listed below, sequenced in a study of cytomegalovirus exposure and HLA in healthy donors. PCR was performed using 60 Vbeta and 13 Jbeta primers. Profiling relied on immunoSEQ multiplex PCR, and the TCRdb table lists in-frame clones only, not all of them. The sample has around 130,000 clones, more than 65% seen once. Sequencing was performed on PBMCs. The receptors stem from a woman aged 55-69 years in good health and CMV-seropositive.

This clone was counted a few times. V usage is TRBV7-6 and J usage is TRBJ2-7; TRBD2 agrees at 7 bases. Germline V gene sequence: CDR1 SGHVS, CDR2 FNYEAQ. V shed 0 bases and J 4 bases; nucleotides not matched to a gene: 6. This CDR3 spans 15 amino acids. The CDR3 here is CASSLASSGLYEQYF. The CDR3, as DNA: TGTGCCAGCAGCTTAGCGTCTAGCGGACTATACGAGCAGTACTTC.

This clone has more than one count but fewer than ten. The chain joins TRBV29-1 to TRBJ1-4; D is possibly TRBD1 (5 bases). Germline CDR1 and CDR2: SQVTM and ANQGSEA. V dropped 5 bases and J dropped 7 bases, with 14 bases sitting between them. This CDR3 has 13 amino acids. CDR3 sequence (DNA): TGCAGCGTTTGGGCGACAGTCTCTGAAAAACTGTTTTTT. Translation: CSVWATVSEKLFF.

The chain couples TRBV6-5 to TRBJ1-4; perhaps TRBD1 as D (5 bases). Germline V gene data show CDR1 as MNHEY and CDR2 as SVGAGI. The CDR3 consists of 13 residues. Trimming shortened V by 10 bases and J by 8 bases, and 17 bases separated the two germline ends. CDR3 protein: CATSPGGREKLFF. The CDR3, as DNA: TGTGCCACCTCACCGGGGGGTCGGGAAAAACTGTTTTTT.

DNA of the CDR3: TGCGCCAGCAGCCCCACTCAGGGCAACACTGAAGCTTTCTTT. Residues: CASSPTQGNTEAFF. This sequence joins TRBV5-1 and TRBJ1-1; D perhaps matches TRBD1 (5 bases). Germline CDR1 SGHRS, CDR2 YFSETQ. The CDR3 runs 14 residues. V was cut by 4 bases and J by 2 bases, with 12 bases left in between.

This chain joins TRBV18 and TRBJ2-7, with 7 bases matching TRBD2. This CDR3 contains 16 residues. CDR1 is KGHSH and CDR2 is LQKENI in the germline V gene. The V and J ends lost 3 bases and 2 bases, in that order; junction bases with no gene match: 10. CDR3 sequence: CASSPPASGDTYEQYF. The CDR3, as DNA: TGTGCCAGCTCACCCCCCGCCAGCGGGGATACCTACGAGCAGTACTTC. Variable domain in full (rest from reference TRBV18 and TRBJ2-7): NAGVMQNPRHLVRRRGQEARLRCSPMKGHSHVYWYRQLPEEGLKFMVYLQKENIIDESGMPKERFSAEFPKEGPSILRIQQVVRGDSAAYFCASSPPASGDTYEQYFGPGTRLTVT.

The chain joins TRBV6-6 to TRBJ1-5; TRBD1 might be the D (5 bases). V gave up 5 bases and J gave up 4 bases, with 12 bases separating them. Looked up from germline, CDR1 is MNHNY and CDR2 is SVGAGI (reference sequence). This CDR3 has 14 amino acids. The DNA of the CDR3 is TGTGCCAGCAGTCCCCGACAGCTGAATCAGCCCCAGCATTTT. It is translated as CASSPRQLNQPQHF.

The table lists this clone with a count of one. V usage is TRBV19 and J usage is TRBJ1-6; no clear D. Germline loops: CDR1 LNHDA, CDR2 SQIVND (reference sequence). The CDR3 is made up of 15 amino acids. Trimming left V 3 bases short and J 3 bases short, with 9 bases between. In DNA form, the CDR3 reads TGTGCCAGTAGTATCGTCGAGCTCTATAATTCACCCCTCCACTTT. This codes for CASSIVELYNSPLHF.